These 8 T cell receptor beta chains were all obtained from the same sample, sequenced in a study of OX40 agonist ivuxolimab in advanced cancers. Some clones are missing from TCRdb's copy, which holds only in-frame ones; the method was immunoSEQ multiplex PCR. The profile shows over 95,000 clones, about 91% of them singletons. The sample was CD4+ or CD8+ T cells sorted from blood, taken in a trial of the OX40 agonist ivuxolimab. The origin of the receptors is an adult with an advanced solid tumor such as melanoma, head and neck, liver or kidney cancer.

This clone was observed a handful of times. This chain uses TRBV7-3 with TRBJ2-3; 7 bases fit TRBD2. The CDR3 contains 18 residues. Germline V gene sequence: CDR1 SGHTA, CDR2 FQGTGA. V lost 0 bases to trimming and J lost 0 bases; unmatched junction nucleotides: 9. The CDR3 DNA reads TGTGCCAGCAGCTTAACCAGTGGAGGCGGGGGTAGCACAGATACGCAGTATTTT. Translation: CASSLTSGGGGSTDTQYF.

This clone was seen a single time. This sequence joins TRBV9 and TRBJ1-5; D ambiguous. V was clipped by 4 bases and J by 7 bases, with 12 bases between them. The CDR3 runs 13 residues. Germline lookup yields CDR1 SGDLS and CDR2 YYNGEE. The CDR3 nucleotides are TGTGCCAGCAGCCGTAGTGGAGACCAGCCCCAGCATTTT. It specifies CASSRSGDQPQHF.

The chain couples TRBV18 to TRBJ2-1; 8 bases agree with TRBD2. Germline values: CDR1 KGHSH, CDR2 LQKENI. J gave up 0 bases and V 2 bases, and 3 bases lay outside the gene matches. The CDR3 covers 16 residues. The CDR3 spells CASSPGSGSSYNEQFF. The CDR3 DNA is TGTGCCAGCTCACCAGGGAGCGGGAGCTCCTACAATGAGCAGTTCTTC.

V gene TRBV9 combines with J gene TRBJ1-2; TRBD1 is a possible D gene (6 bases). The CDR3 is 15 residues long. CDR1 is SGDLS, CDR2 YYNGEE, per germline. The ends were cut back, 3 bases at V and 7 bases at J, with 19 bases in the middle. The CDR3 region has the DNA TGTGCCAGCAGCGGAGCCCCCCAGGGGAGTTTTGGCTACACCTTC. This translates into CASSGAPQGSFGYTF. The whole variable domain, filled in from reference TRBV9 and TRBJ1-2, reads DSGVTQTPKHLITATGQRVTLRCSPRSGDLSVYWYQQSLDQGLQFLIQYYNGEERAKGNILERFSAQQFPDLHSELNLSSLELGDSALYFCASSGAPQGSFGYTFGSGTRLTVV.

In the case of this clone: The sample has other DNA sequences that encode this CDR3 too. This chain joins TRBV19 and TRBJ1-3; D is unresolved. The CDR3 covers 15 residues. Germline CDR1 and CDR2: LNHDA and SQIVND (reference sequence). V lost 2 bases and J lost 0, with 8 bases in between. The CDR3 DNA reads TGTGCCAGTAGTATAAGGCAGATCTCTGGAAACACCATATATTTT. Translating gives CASSIRQISGNTIYF.

The genes are TRBV28 and TRBJ1-4; D ambiguous. Germline V gene sequence: CDR1 MDHEN, CDR2 SYDVKM. V lost 6 bases to trimming and J lost 5 bases, with 13 bases between them. The CDR3 length is 14 residues. In DNA form, the CDR3 reads TGTGCCAGCAGCGGGCTACTGGGGAATGAAAAACTGTTTTTT. This gives the protein CASSGLLGNEKLFF.

The chain carries TRBV18 and TRBJ2-1; D assignment may be TRBD1 or TRBD2 (5 bases each). The CDR3 is 15 residues long. V was pared by 2 bases and J by 5 bases, with 13 bases between. Germline V lookup: CDR1 KGHSH, CDR2 LQKENI. DNA for the CDR3: TGTGCCAGCTCACCAAGGCTAGGGGAGAACAATGAGCAGTTCTTC. This gives the protein CASSPRLGENNEQFF.

Remarks on this clone: Additional DNA sequences in this sample encode the identical CDR3. The rearrangement joins TRBV7-2 to TRBJ2-7; possibly TRBD2 for D (6 bases). Deletions cut 1 base from V and 0 bases from J, with 10 bases between. CDR3 size: 15 residues. Looked up from germline, CDR1 is SGHTA and CDR2 is FQGNSA. CDR3 sequence reads: CASSLDGGSSYEQYF. CDR3 sequence (DNA): TGTGCCAGCAGCTTAGATGGGGGGAGCTCCTACGAGCAGTACTTC.